This T cell receptor beta chain was retrieved from a study of T cell responses to AZD1222 COVID-19 vaccine. Overall study findings and caveats: Reports indicate that nearly half of spike-specific TCRs are directed at unmutated variant regions. None of the repertoires were sampled until the peak T cell response had passed.

The repertoire was sequenced with immunoSEQ multiplex PCR; TCRdb's copy has only in-frame clones and lacks some. The data contain roughly 77,000 clones, about 91% of them singletons. CDR3 length equals 14 residues. With 3 bases clipped from V and 4 bases from J, the junction kept 0 bases outside the gene matches. Germline V CDR1 and CDR2: SGHAT, FQDESV (reference sequence). Points on this clone: Antigen: not known.

The chain is built from TRBV11-1 and TRBJ2-3; TRBD1 aligns across 11 bases. Source: peripheral blood, taken on day 0 of MenACWY control vaccination. The TCR sequence derives from an adult in good health. The DNA of the CDR3 is TGTGCCAGCAGCTTGGGACAGGGGGCAGATACGCAGTATTTT. It codes for CASSLGQGADTQYF.